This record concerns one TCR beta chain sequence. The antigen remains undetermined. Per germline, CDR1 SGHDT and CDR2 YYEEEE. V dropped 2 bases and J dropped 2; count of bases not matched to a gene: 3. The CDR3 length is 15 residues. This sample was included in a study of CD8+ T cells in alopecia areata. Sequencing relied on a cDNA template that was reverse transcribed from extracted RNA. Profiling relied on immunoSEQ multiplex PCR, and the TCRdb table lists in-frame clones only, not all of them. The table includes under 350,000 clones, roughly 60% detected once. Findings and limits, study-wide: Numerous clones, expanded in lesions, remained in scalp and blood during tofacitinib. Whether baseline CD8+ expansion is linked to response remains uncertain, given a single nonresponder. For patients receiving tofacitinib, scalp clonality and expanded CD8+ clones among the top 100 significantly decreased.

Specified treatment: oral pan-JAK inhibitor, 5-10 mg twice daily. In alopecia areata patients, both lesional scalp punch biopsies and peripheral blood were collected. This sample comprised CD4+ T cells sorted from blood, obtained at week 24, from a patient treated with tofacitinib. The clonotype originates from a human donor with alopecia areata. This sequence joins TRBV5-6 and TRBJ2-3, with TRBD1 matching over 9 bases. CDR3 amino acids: CASSLRTGVTDTQYF. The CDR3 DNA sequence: TGTGCCAGCAGCTTAAGGACAGGGGTCACAGATACGCAGTATTTT. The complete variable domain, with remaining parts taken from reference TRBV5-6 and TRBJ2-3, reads DAGVTQSPTHLIKTRGQQVTLRCSPKSGHDTVSWYQQALGQGPQFIFQYYEEEERQRGNFPDRFSGHQFPNYSSELNVNALLLGDSALYLCASSLRTGVTDTQYFGPGTRLTVL.